This TCR beta chain was captured in a study of T cells in Graves' hyperthyroidism and ophthalmopathy. Germline CDR1 GTSNPN, CDR2 SVGIG (reference sequence). There are 12 residues in the CDR3. Newly diagnosed hyperthyroidism, duration under 2 months, in patients aged 18 to 65. A patient was excluded if there was uncontrolled infection, other autoimmune disease, pregnancy or lactation. The PBMCs were sourced from fresh peripheral blood (approximately 10 ml). This clonotype was seen more than once but under ten times. A junction end diverges from the germline sequence, so it may reflect a read error. What was amplified from RNA transcripts were TCR beta CDR3 regions. The TCR CDR3 first-round RT-PCR relied on the HTBI primer set. From the multiplex PCR reads, TCRdb called clonotypes with MiXCR, one entry per CDR3 protein. The sample yields nearly 600,000 distinct CDR3 sequences, approximately 15% seen once.

The source of this sequence is a woman in her twenties or thirties with Graves' hyperthyroidism that later progressed to Graves' ophthalmopathy. The material sequenced was blood. The chain couples TRBV30 to TRBJ2-1; TRBD1 aligns across 7 bases. CDR3 coding DNA: TGTGCCTGGAGTCCGGGACAGAATGCGCAGTTCTTC. Translating gives CAWSPGQNAQFF.